A selection of T cell receptor beta chains follows, all from one sample in a study of blood T cell repertoires in COVID-19. Generated by immunoSEQ multiplex PCR, the TCRdb table keeps only in-frame clones and is missing some. In the table there are 210,000 or so clones, around 90% of which are singletons. The sequenced material came from peripheral blood. The source is a middle-aged man with acute or convalescent COVID-19. Each CDR3 is given with its conserved first and last residue. The D gene is left open where the match is weak. Size is stated for part of the rows, as once, few or many counts, or as a class when the clone is expanded.

d_call j_call clone_size v_call cdr3_aa cdr3_nt
TRBD2 TRBJ2-3 . TRBV10-3 CAISEERAGGGKDTQYF TGTGCCATCAGTGAAGAAAGAGCGGGGGGTGGTAAAGATACGCAGTATTTT
TRBD1 TRBJ1-5 few TRBV6-5 CASSTDRGPGQPQHF TGTGCCAGCAGTACCGACAGGGGGCCAGGTCAGCCCCAGCATTTT
. TRBJ2-7 . TRBV6-6 CASSYSPGKKTYEQYF TGTGCCAGCAGTTACTCTCCAGGGAAGAAAACCTACGAGCAGTACTTC
TRBD2 TRBJ2-7 few TRBV4-2 CASSQVWSLGGGDYEQYF TGTGCCAGCAGCCAAGTATGGAGTTTAGGCGGGGGGGATTACGAGCAGTACTTC
. TRBJ1-4 . TRBV7-9 CASSLASGANEKLFF TGTGCCAGCAGCTTAGCATCAGGCGCCAATGAAAAACTGTTTTTT
. TRBJ2-2 few TRBV7-7 CASSPAAGDTGELFF TGTGCTAGCAGCCCCGCTGCAGGGGACACCGGGGAGCTGTTTTTT
. TRBJ2-7 . TRBV19 CASSIEGRPSYEQYF TGTGCCAGTAGTATAGAGGGCCGACCCTCCTACGAGCAGTACTTC
. TRBJ1-2 . TRBV3-1/TRBV3-2 CASSLPGNYGYTF TGTGCCAGCAGCCTCCCAGGGAACTATGGCTACACCTTC
. TRBJ2-2 . TRBV7-6 CASSSPIGGDHGELFF TGTGCCAGCAGCTCCCCGATTGGGGGCGATCACGGGGAGCTGTTTTTT
. TRBJ1-1 few TRBV19 CASRTRRWEMNTEAFF TGTGCCAGTAGGACCCGGAGGTGGGAAATGAACACTGAAGCTTTCTTT
TRBD1 TRBJ1-5 . TRBV30 CAWGIGTGSQPQHF TGTGCCTGGGGGATTGGGACAGGGAGTCAGCCCCAGCATTTT
. TRBJ2-1 . TRBV9 CASSVYGGTTYNEQFF TGTGCCAGCAGCGTATACGGGGGAACCACGTACAATGAGCAGTTCTTC
. TRBJ1-2 . TRBV5-1 CASSRGEFGTDNYGYTF TGCGCCAGCAGCCGGGGGGAGTTTGGGACGGATAACTATGGCTACACCTTC
TRBD2 TRBJ2-3 . TRBV2 CASNEGGGAPDTQYF TGTGCCAGCAATGAGGGCGGGGGGGCACCAGATACGCAGTATTTT
TRBD2 TRBJ2-3 . TRBV7-2 CASSLWLNSGGAGDTQYF TGTGCCAGCAGCTTATGGCTCAATAGCGGGGGGGCCGGAGATACGCAGTATTTT
. TRBJ2-3 . TRBV3-1/TRBV3-2 CATEGGMTDTQYF TGTGCCACAGAAGGAGGGATGACAGATACGCAGTATTTT
. TRBJ1-1 . TRBV6-1 CASRIQGYNTEAFF TGTGCCAGCAGGATTCAGGGTTATAACACTGAAGCTTTCTTT
. TRBJ2-5 once TRBV2 CASRRGVGETQYF TGTGCCAGCAGGCGCGGGGTTGGGGAGACCCAGTACTTC
TRBD2 TRBJ2-7 . TRBV7-9 CASSLGSGGVREQYF TGTGCCAGCAGCTTAGGTAGCGGGGGGGTCCGAGAGCAGTACTTC
. TRBJ1-2 . TRBV5-1 CASSLEPEGNYGYTF TGCGCCAGCAGCTTGGAACCAGAGGGAAACTATGGCTACACCTTC
. TRBJ1-1 . TRBV12-3/TRBV12-4 CASSLGQNTEAFF TGTGCCAGCAGTTTGGGGCAGAACACTGAAGCTTTCTTT
TRBD1 TRBJ1-5 . TRBV3-1/TRBV3-2 CASSHSGGGNQPQHF TGTGCCAGCAGCCATAGCGGAGGGGGCAACCAGCCCCAGCATTTT
. TRBJ2-7 once TRBV29-1 CSVSPPGTPLEQYF TGCAGCGTTTCGCCTCCGGGGACACCTTTAGAGCAGTACTTC
TRBD2 TRBJ2-5 . TRBV5-1 CASSLSPTSGEETQYF TGCGCCAGCAGCTTATCTCCGACTAGCGGGGAAGAGACCCAGTACTTC
. TRBJ2-7 . TRBV4-3 CASSQDYSDKGNEQYF TGCGCCAGCAGCCAAGATTACTCGGACAAAGGGAACGAGCAGTACTTC
. TRBJ2-5 few TRBV28 CASSLRGRGQETQYF TGTGCCAGCAGTTTAAGGGGTAGGGGTCAAGAGACCCAGTACTTC
. TRBJ1-4 . TRBV5-6 CASSSTILEGKLFF TGTGCCAGCAGCTCTACTATTCTGGAGGGAAAACTGTTTTTT
TRBD1 TRBJ2-7 . TRBV28 CASSTSGTGSYEQYF TGTGCCAGCAGCACCTCCGGGACAGGGTCTTACGAGCAGTACTTC
TRBD1 TRBJ1-2 . TRBV6-2/TRBV6-3 CASSPGTAFGYTF TGTGCCAGCAGTCCCGGGACAGCCTTCGGCTACACCTTC
. TRBJ2-3 . TRBV5-6 CASSSGAGTDTQYF TGTGCCAGCAGCTCTGGGGCAGGGACAGATACGCAGTATTTT
. TRBJ1-1 . TRBV7-7 CASSLDRAAEAFF TGTGCCAGCAGCTTAGACAGGGCGGCTGAAGCTTTCTTT
. TRBJ2-1 . TRBV10-3 CAILGGSREEQFF TGTGCCATCCTGGGTGGATCCCGGGAGGAGCAGTTCTTC
. TRBJ1-1 . TRBV5-1 CASSWRGPTEAFF TGCGCCAGCAGCTGGCGGGGGCCCACTGAAGCTTTCTTT
. TRBJ1-1 few TRBV20-1 CSARTEAEAFF TGCAGTGCGAGAACGGAGGCTGAAGCTTTCTTT
. TRBJ1-1 . TRBV28 CASSLLLTARKTEAFF TGTGCCAGCAGTCTCCTCCTGACTGCCCGAAAGACTGAAGCTTTCTTT
TRBD2 TRBJ2-7 . TRBV18 CASSLLMTSGGPTYEQYF TGTGCCAGCTCACTACTAATGACTAGCGGGGGACCGACTTACGAGCAGTACTTC
TRBD2 TRBJ2-5 . TRBV7-2 CASSRRSGGTQETQYF TGTGCCAGCAGCCGTCGGAGCGGGGGGACCCAAGAGACCCAGTACTTC
. TRBJ2-6 . TRBV7-6 CAVQGGSGANVLTF TGTGCCGTCCAGGGCGGCTCTGGGGCCAACGTCCTGACTTTC